Listed below are T cell receptor beta chains from one sample, sequenced in a study of blood T cells in healthy people across ages. Using its own MiXCR run on the 5' RACE reads, TCRdb lists one record per CDR3 protein. The sample yields about 1.7 million distinct CDR3 sequences, approximately 30% seen once. Sequenced material: blood. The receptors were gathered from a woman aged 30 to 39 in good health. Each CDR3 is given with its conserved first and last residue. Each record gives: J gene, clone size, V gene, D gene, CDR3 protein, CDR3 DNA. The D gene is left open where the match is weak. The listing skips clone size in some rows; elsewhere it reads once, few, many or a size class.

TRBJ1-2,-,TRBV28,TRBD1,CASILQGAPNYGYTF,TGTGCCAGCATCCTTCAGGGGGCGCCGAACTATGGCTACACCTTC
TRBJ2-7,-,TRBV7-9,-,CASSFSDAGDSYEQYF,TGTGCCAGCAGCTTCTCGGATGCAGGCGACTCCTACGAGCAGTACTTC
TRBJ2-5,-,TRBV5-1,-,CASWGEAETQYF,TGCGCCAGCTGGGGGGAAGCGGAGACCCAGTACTTC
TRBJ2-2,-,TRBV5-1,TRBD1,CVSSETGDDTGGWTGELFF,TGCGTCAGCAGCGAGACCGGCGACGACACAGGGGGCTGGACCGGGGAGCTGTTTTTT
TRBJ1-2,-,TRBV5-6,-,CASTMWPYGYTF,TGTGCCAGCACTATGTGGCCGTATGGCTACACCTTC
TRBJ1-2,-,TRBV12-3/TRBV12-4,TRBD1,CASSDRGGGYTF,TGTGCCAGCAGTGACAGGGGCGGGGGCTACACCTTC
TRBJ1-4,few,TRBV12-3/TRBV12-4,-,CASSLRGMGEKLFF,TGTGCCAGCAGTTTGCGGGGCATGGGTGAAAAACTGTTTTTT
TRBJ1-4,-,TRBV5-1,-,CASRRDQNEKRFF,TGCGCCAGCAGACGAGACCAGAATGAAAAACGGTTTTTT
TRBJ2-7,-,TRBV3-1,TRBD2,CASSQGSGGSYEQYF,TGCGCCAGCAGCCAAGGCAGCGGGGGCTCCTACGAGCAGTACTTC
TRBJ2-5,many,TRBV7-2,TRBD2,CASTSDAGGQETQYF,TGTGCCAGCACTAGTGATGCGGGAGGGCAAGAGACCCAGTACTTC
TRBJ2-5,-,TRBV5-5,-,CASSSLGTEQYF,TGTGCCAGCAGTTCCCTAGGTACTGAGCAGTACTTC
TRBJ2-1,many,TRBV6-2/TRBV6-3,TRBD2,CASSSPPGLAGGSYNEQFF,TGTGCCAGCAGTTCCCCTCCGGGACTAGCGGGAGGGTCCTACAATGAGCAGTTCTTC
TRBJ2-5,-,TRBV12-5,TRBD1,CASGWDRGMEETQYF,TGTGCTAGTGGATGGGACAGGGGGATGGAAGAGACCCAGTACTTC
TRBJ2-7,many,TRBV29-1,TRBD1,CSVGEQGAYEQYF,TGCAGCGTAGGGGAACAGGGGGCATACGAGCAGTACTTC
TRBJ2-2,-,TRBV13,-,CASSSPRILANTGELFF,TGTGCCAGCAGCTCCCCCAGGATTCTAGCGAACACCGGGGAGCTGTTTTTT
TRBJ2-7,few,TRBV28,TRBD1,CASSLGTTGVYEQYF,TGTGCCAGCAGTTTAGGTACGACAGGGGTATACGAGCAGTACTTC
TRBJ2-7,few,TRBV20-1,-,CSASQGGEQYF,TGCAGTGCGTCACAGGGAGGCGAGCAGTACTTC
TRBJ1-1,many,TRBV5-1,-,CASSLEGSTEAFF,TGTGCCAGCAGCTTAGAGGGCTCGACTGAAGCTTTCTTT
TRBJ2-5,-,TRBV29-1,TRBD2,CSVRGGGAGKTQYF,TGCAGCGTTAGGGGCGGGGGGGCTGGAAAGACCCAGTACTTC
TRBJ2-5,-,TRBV29-1,-,CSVGLLYRETQYF,TGCAGCGTTGGACTCCTGTACCGAGAGACCCAGTACTTC
TRBJ2-1,-,TRBV28,-,CASLQVGIRETQFF,TGTGCCAGCCTGCAGGTTGGCATCCGGGAGACCCAGTTCTTC
TRBJ2-1,-,TRBV6-6,-,CASSYRAGYNEQFF,TGTGCCAGCAGTTACCGCGCCGGTTACAATGAGCAGTTCTTC
TRBJ2-2,-,TRBV6-2/TRBV6-3,TRBD2,CASTGLSHGELFF,TGTGCCAGCACGGGACTATCCCACGGGGAGCTGTTTTTT
TRBJ2-1,-,TRBV7-9,TRBD2,CASSSRLAGGMGEQFF,TGTGCCAGCAGCTCAAGACTAGCGGGAGGTATGGGTGAGCAGTTCTTC
TRBJ2-1,few,TRBV5-1,TRBD2,CASSLGSGSADEQFF,TGCGCCAGCAGCTTGGGGAGCGGGAGTGCTGATGAGCAGTTCTTC
TRBJ2-4,once,TRBV7-2,TRBD2,CVSSLAGAGVHLGHF,TGTGTCAGCAGCTTAGCGGGAGCGGGGGTCCACCTGGGGCACTTC
TRBJ2-7,many,TRBV6-5,TRBD1,CASSYSVRRDSYYEQYF,TGTGCCAGCAGTTACTCGGTTCGCCGGGACAGTTACTACGAGCAGTACTTC
TRBJ2-7,few,TRBV5-1,TRBD1,CASSSDRGPGYEQYF,TGCGCCAGCAGCTCAGACAGGGGACCAGGCTACGAGCAGTACTTC
TRBJ2-1,once,TRBV6-5,-,CAGSYSGAAQPYNEQFF,TGTGCCGGCAGTTACTCAGGGGCCGCTCAACCCTACAATGAGCAGTTCTTC
TRBJ2-1,once,TRBV6-1,TRBD2,CASSRTSGLYEQFF,TGTGCCAGCAGTCGGACTAGCGGACTCTATGAGCAGTTCTTC
TRBJ2-7,-,TRBV11-2,TRBD1,CASSLDGTGYNEQYF,TGTGCCAGCAGCTTAGACGGGACAGGATACAATGAGCAGTACTTC
TRBJ1-6,-,TRBV6-2/TRBV6-3,-,CASSPHRQTDSPLHF,TGTGCCAGCAGTCCCCACCGGCAGACGGATTCACCCCTCCACTTT
TRBJ1-4,few,TRBV29-1,-,CSVEREEKLFF,TGCAGCGTTGAACGGGAGGAAAAACTGTTTTTT
TRBJ2-2,-,TRBV10-3,-,CAISKRTQVELFF,TGTGCCATCAGCAAGAGGACGCAAGTGGAGCTGTTTTTT
TRBJ1-2,-,TRBV7-9,TRBD1,CSSSLGGDSYGYTF,TGTTCCAGCAGCTTAGGAGGGGACAGCTATGGCTACACCTTC
TRBJ2-7,many,TRBV29-1,-,CSVDLSPSGYEQYF,TGCAGCGTTGATCTCTCCCCCTCAGGGTACGAGCAGTACTTC
TRBJ2-5,-,TRBV6-6,-,CASSYGSRLRWEETQYF,TGTGCCAGCAGTTACGGTTCTCGCCTCCGATGGGAAGAGACCCAGTACTTC
TRBJ2-5,many,TRBV7-3,TRBD2,CASSLIGGAETQYF,TGTGCCAGCAGCTTAATCGGGGGGGCGGAGACCCAGTACTTC
TRBJ1-1,few,TRBV12-3/TRBV12-4,-,CASSFRQGAFF,TGTGCCAGCAGTTTCCGGCAGGGCGCTTTCTTT
TRBJ2-5,many,TRBV7-2,TRBD2,CASRPGRVETQYF,TGTGCCAGCAGGCCAGGGAGGGTCGAGACCCAGTACTTC
TRBJ2-1,few,TRBV14,TRBD2,CASSQEGTSGRTRRNEQFF,TGTGCCAGCAGCCAAGAAGGTACGAGCGGGAGGACCCGGAGGAATGAGCAGTTCTTC
TRBJ2-3,few,TRBV24-1,-,CATSDFDTQYF,TGTGCCACCAGTGATTTCGATACGCAGTATTTT
TRBJ2-7,many,TRBV20-1,-,CSAVVLADYEQYF,TGCAGTGCAGTGGTTCTGGCAGACTACGAGCAGTACTTC
TRBJ2-7,few,TRBV7-2,TRBD1,CASSSGWGQVSYEQYF,TGTGCCAGCAGCTCCGGGTGGGGACAGGTCTCCTACGAGCAGTACTTC
TRBJ2-1,-,TRBV27,-,CASRGGKNEQFF,TGTGCCAGCAGGGGCGGGAAGAATGAGCAGTTCTTC
TRBJ2-1,few,TRBV20-1,TRBD2,CSARPGLAEYNEQFF,TGCAGTGCTAGACCAGGACTAGCGGAGTACAATGAGCAGTTCTTC
TRBJ2-1,-,TRBV11-2,-,CATSSIRLNNEQFF,TGTGCCACTAGTTCGATAAGGTTGAACAATGAGCAGTTCTTC
TRBJ2-5,few,TRBV5-1,TRBD1,CASGGTGVETQYF,TGCGCCAGCGGTGGGACAGGGGTAGAGACCCAGTACTTC
TRBJ2-1,-,TRBV20-1,-,CSARSRRSNEQFF,TGCAGTGCTAGGAGCCGGAGATCCAATGAGCAGTTCTTC
TRBJ2-1,many,TRBV9,TRBD2,CASSVGLAGNYNEQFF,TGTGCCAGCAGCGTAGGACTAGCGGGGAACTACAATGAGCAGTTCTTC
TRBJ2-1,-,TRBV11-2,TRBD2,CASSSIGVSREGSYNEQFF,TGTGCCAGCAGCTCCATTGGGGTATCGCGGGAGGGCTCCTACAATGAGCAGTTCTTC
TRBJ2-7,many,TRBV12-3/TRBV12-4,TRBD2,CASSEMGLAGSSEQYF,TGTGCCAGCAGTGAGATGGGACTAGCGGGCTCCAGCGAGCAGTACTTC
TRBJ2-3,-,TRBV24-1,TRBD1,CATSDPRGPGRDTQYF,TGTGCCACCAGTGATCCCAGGGGGCCGGGCAGGGATACGCAGTATTTT
TRBJ2-7,few,TRBV20-1,-,CSARDRAGDEQYF,TGCAGTGCTAGGGACAGGGCGGGGGACGAGCAGTACTTC
TRBJ2-4,-,TRBV7-2,-,CASSGGPKLAKNIQYF,TGTGCCAGCAGCGGGGGGCCAAAACTAGCCAAAAACATTCAGTACTTC